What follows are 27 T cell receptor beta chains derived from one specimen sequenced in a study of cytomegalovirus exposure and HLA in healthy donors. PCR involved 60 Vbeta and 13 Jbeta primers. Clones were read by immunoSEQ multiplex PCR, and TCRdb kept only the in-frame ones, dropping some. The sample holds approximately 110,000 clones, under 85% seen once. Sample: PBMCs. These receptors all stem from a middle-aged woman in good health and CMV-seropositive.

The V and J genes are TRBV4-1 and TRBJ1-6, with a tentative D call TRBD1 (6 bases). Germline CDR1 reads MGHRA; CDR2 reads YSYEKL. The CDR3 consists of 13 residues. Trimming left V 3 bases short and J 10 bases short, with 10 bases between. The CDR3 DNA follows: TGCGCCAGCAGCCAGAACAGGGAGTCACCCCTCCACTTT. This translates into CASSQNRESPLHF.

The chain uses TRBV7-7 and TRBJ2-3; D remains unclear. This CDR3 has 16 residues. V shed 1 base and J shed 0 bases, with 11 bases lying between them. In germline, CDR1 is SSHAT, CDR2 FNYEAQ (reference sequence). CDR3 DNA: TGTGCCAGCAGCTTAGGGGTGGGCTCTAGCACAGATACGCAGTATTTT. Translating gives CASSLGVGSSTDTQYF.

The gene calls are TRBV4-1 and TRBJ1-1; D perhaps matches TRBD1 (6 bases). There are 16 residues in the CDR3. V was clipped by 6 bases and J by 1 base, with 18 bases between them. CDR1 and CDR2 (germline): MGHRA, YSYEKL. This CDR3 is CASRKGRQGPNTEAFF. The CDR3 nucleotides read TGCGCCAGCAGGAAGGGCCGTCAGGGGCCGAACACTGAAGCTTTCTTT.

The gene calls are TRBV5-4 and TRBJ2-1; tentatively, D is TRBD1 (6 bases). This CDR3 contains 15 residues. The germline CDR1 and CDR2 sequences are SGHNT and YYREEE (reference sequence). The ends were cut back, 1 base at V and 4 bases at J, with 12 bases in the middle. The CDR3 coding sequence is TGTGCCAGCAGCTTGTCAAAACAGGGTTACAATGAGCAGTTCTTC. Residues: CASSLSKQGYNEQFF.

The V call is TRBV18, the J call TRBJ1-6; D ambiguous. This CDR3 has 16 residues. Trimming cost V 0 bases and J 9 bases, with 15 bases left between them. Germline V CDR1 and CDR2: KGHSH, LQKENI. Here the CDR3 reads CASSPPGRQFGSPLHF. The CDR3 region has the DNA TGTGCCAGCTCACCACCGGGGAGACAATTCGGTTCACCCCTCCACTTT.

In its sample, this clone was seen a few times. CDR3 loop: CASSSWGQGSPYGYTF. CDR3 DNA: TGTGCCAGCAGCTCTTGGGGCCAGGGATCCCCCTATGGCTACACCTTC. V usage is TRBV7-9 and J usage is TRBJ1-2; maybe TRBD1 (5 bases). Trimming removed 4 bases at V and 4 bases at J, with 19 bases between. Germline CDR1 SEHNR, CDR2 FQNEAQ (reference sequence). This CDR3 comprises 16 residues.

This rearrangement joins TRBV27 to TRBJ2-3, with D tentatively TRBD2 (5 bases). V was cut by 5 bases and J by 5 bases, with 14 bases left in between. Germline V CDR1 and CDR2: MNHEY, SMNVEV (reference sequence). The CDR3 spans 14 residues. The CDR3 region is CASSPPRAGDTQYF. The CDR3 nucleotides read TGTGCCAGCAGTCCCCCGCGGGCGGGAGATACGCAGTATTTT.

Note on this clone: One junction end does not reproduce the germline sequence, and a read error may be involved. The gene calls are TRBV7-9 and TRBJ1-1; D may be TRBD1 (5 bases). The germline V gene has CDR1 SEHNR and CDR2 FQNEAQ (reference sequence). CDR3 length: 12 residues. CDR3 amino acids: CSSSSDSAEAFF. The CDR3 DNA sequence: TGTTCCAGCAGCTCAGACAGCGCTGAAGCTTTCTTT.

CDR3 region: CSAAVTEAFF. The DNA for the CDR3 is TGCAGTGCCGCAGTTACTGAAGCTTTCTTT. The chain has TRBV20-1 and TRBJ1-1, with D unresolved. V shed 6 bases and J shed 5 bases, with 7 bases lying between them. The CDR3 is 10 amino acids. Germline CDR1 and CDR2: DFQATT and SNEGSKA (reference sequence).

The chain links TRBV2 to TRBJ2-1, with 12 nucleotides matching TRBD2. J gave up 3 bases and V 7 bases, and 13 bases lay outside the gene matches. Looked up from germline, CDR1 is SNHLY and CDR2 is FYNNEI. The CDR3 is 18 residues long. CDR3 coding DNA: TGTGCCAGCACCGAGACTAGCGGGAGCCCTGGGGGCTACAATGAGCAGTTCTTC. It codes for CASTETSGSPGGYNEQFF.

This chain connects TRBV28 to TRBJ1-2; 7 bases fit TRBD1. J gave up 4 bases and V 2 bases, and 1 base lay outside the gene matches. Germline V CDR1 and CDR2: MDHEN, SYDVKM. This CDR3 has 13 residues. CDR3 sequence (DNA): TGTGCCAGCAGTTTAGGGGACAGCTATGGCTACACCTTC. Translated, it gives CASSLGDSYGYTF.

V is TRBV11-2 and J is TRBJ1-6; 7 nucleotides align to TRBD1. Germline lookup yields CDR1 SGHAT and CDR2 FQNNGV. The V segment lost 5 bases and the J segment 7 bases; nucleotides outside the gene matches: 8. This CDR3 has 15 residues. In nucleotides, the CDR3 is TGTGCCAGCAGCCCCCTACAGGGGTCCAATTCACCCCTCCACTTT. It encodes CASSPLQGSNSPLHF.

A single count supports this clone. The CDR3, as DNA: TGTGCCAGCAGCCGAGGGGGGGAGGGAACAGATACGCAGTATTTT. Translated: CASSRGGEGTDTQYF. The rearrangement uses TRBV7-3 and TRBJ2-3; D perhaps matches TRBD2 (7 bases). This CDR3 spans 15 amino acids. Germline CDR1 and CDR2: SGHTA and FQGTGA. V lost 5 bases and J lost 3, with 15 bases in between.

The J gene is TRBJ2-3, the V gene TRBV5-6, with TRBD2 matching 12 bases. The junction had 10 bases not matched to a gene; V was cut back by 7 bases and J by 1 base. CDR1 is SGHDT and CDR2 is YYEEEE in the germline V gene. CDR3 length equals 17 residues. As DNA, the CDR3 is TGTGCCAGCTCACTAGCGGGGGGCCCTCAGGGCACAGATACGCAGTATTTT. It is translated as CASSLAGGPQGTDTQYF.

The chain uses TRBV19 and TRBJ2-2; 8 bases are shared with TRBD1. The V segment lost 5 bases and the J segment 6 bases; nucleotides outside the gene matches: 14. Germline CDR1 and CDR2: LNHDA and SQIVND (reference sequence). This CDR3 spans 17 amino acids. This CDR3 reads CASSWDQGARNPGELFF. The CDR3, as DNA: TGTGCCAGTAGTTGGGATCAGGGGGCGAGGAATCCCGGGGAGCTGTTTTTT.

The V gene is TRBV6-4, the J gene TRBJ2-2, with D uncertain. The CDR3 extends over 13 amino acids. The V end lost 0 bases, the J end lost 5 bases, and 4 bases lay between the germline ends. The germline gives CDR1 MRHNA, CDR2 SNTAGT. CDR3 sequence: CASSDSETGELFF. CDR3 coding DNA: TGTGCCAGCAGTGACTCGGAGACCGGGGAGCTGTTTTTT.

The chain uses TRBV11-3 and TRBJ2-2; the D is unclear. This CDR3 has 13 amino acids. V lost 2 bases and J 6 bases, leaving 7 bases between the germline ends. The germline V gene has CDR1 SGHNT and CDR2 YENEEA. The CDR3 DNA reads TGTGCCAGCAGCTTAATCACGGCCGGGGAGCTGTTTTTT. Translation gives CASSLITAGELFF.

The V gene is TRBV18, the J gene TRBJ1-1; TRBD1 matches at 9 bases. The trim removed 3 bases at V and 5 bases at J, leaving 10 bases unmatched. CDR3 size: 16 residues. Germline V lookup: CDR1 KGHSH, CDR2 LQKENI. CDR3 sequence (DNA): TGTGCCAGCTCACCGCAAAAACAGGGGGCGGGGACTGAAGCTTTCTTT. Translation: CASSPQKQGAGTEAFF. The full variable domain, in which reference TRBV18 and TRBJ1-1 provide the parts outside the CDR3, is NAGVMQNPRHLVRRRGQEARLRCSPMKGHSHVYWYRQLPEEGLKFMVYLQKENIIDESGMPKERFSAEFPKEGPSILRIQQVVRGDSAAYFCASSPQKQGAGTEAFFGQGTRLTVV.

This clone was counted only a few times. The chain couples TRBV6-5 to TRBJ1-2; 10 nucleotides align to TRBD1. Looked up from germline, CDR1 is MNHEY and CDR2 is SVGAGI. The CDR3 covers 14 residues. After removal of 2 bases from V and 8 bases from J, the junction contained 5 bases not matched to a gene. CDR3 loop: CASSYPGQGYGYTF. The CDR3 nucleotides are TGTGCCAGCAGTTACCCGGGACAGGGGTACGGCTACACCTTC.

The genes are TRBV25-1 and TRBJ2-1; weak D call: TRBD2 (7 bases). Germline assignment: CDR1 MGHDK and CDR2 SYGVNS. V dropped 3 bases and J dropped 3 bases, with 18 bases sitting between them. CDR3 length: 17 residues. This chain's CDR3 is CASSDGAVGGHYNEQFF. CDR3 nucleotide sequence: TGTGCCAGCAGTGATGGGGCGGTGGGGGGGCACTACAATGAGCAGTTCTTC.

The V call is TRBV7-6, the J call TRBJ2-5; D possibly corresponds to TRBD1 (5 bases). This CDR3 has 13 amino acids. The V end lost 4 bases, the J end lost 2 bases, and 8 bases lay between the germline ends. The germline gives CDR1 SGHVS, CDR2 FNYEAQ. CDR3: CASSSNRQETQYF. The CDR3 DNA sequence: TGTGCCAGCAGCTCCAACAGGCAAGAGACCCAGTACTTC.

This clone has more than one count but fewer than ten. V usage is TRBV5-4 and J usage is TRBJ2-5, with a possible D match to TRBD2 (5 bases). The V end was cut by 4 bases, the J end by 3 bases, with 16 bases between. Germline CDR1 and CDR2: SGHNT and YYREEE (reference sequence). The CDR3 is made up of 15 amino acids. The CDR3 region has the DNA TGTGCCAGCAGCAGGAAAGGAGGATACGAAGAGACCCAGTACTTC. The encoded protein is CASSRKGGYEETQYF.

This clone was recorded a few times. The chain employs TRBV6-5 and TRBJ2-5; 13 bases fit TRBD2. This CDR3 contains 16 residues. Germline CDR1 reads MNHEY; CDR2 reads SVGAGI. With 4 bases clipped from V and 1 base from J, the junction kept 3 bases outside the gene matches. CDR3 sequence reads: CASSWRLAGGQETQYF. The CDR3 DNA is TGTGCCAGCAGTTGGCGACTAGCGGGGGGCCAAGAGACCCAGTACTTC.

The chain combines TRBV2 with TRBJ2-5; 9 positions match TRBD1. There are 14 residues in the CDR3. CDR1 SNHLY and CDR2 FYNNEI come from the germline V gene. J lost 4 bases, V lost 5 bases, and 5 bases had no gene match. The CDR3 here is CASSIGQGIETQYF. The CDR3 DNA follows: TGTGCCAGCAGTATTGGACAGGGGATAGAGACCCAGTACTTC.

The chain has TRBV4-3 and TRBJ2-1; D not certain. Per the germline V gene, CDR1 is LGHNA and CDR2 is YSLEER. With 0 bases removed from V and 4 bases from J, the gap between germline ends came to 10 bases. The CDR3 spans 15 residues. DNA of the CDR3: TGCGCCAGCAGCCAAGAGAGGTTCCCTTACAATGAGCAGTTCTTC. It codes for CASSQERFPYNEQFF.

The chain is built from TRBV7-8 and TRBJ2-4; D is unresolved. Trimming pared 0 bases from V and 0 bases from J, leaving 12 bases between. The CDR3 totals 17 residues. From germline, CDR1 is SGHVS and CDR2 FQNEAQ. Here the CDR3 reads CASSLAAAYLAKNIQYF. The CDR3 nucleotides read TGTGCCAGCAGCTTAGCAGCTGCATATCTAGCCAAAAACATTCAGTACTTC.

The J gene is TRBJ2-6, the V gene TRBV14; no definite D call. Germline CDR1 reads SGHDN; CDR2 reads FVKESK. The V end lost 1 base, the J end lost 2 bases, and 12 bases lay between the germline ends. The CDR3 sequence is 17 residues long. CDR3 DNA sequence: TGTGCCAGCAGCCAAGCAGGATTCACAGCTGGGGCCAACGTCCTGACTTTC. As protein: CASSQAGFTAGANVLTF.